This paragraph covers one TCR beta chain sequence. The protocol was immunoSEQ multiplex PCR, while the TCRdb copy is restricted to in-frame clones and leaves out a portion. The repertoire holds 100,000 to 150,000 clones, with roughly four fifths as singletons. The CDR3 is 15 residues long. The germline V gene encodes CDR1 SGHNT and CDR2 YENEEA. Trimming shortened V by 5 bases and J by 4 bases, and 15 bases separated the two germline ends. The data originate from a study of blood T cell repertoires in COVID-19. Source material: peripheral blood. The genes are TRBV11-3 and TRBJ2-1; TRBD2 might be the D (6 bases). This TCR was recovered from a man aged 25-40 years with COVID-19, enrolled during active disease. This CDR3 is CASSPTGGVYNEQFF. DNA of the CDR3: TGTGCCAGCAGCCCCACCGGAGGGGTTTACAATGAGCAGTTCTTC.